These 15 T cell receptor beta chains originate from one sample sequenced in a study of T cell responses to AZD1222 COVID-19 vaccine. TCRdb's copy holds only in-frame clones and misses some; the assay was immunoSEQ multiplex PCR. The table records roughly 100,000 clones, approximately 90% of them present only once. The source was peripheral blood, collected on day 0 of AZD1222 vaccination. The receptors were gathered from an adult in good health.

This chain connects TRBV28 to TRBJ1-2; D gene unclear. The CDR3 length is 21 residues. V lost 1 base and J lost 3, with 30 bases in between. Germline assignment: CDR1 MDHEN and CDR2 SYDVKM. For the CDR3, the DNA is TGTGCCAGCAGTTTATCCACCTCTTCGGGTCGGCGAAGGGCACGTTACTATGGCTACACCTTC. This sequence encodes CASSLSTSSGRRRARYYGYTF.

The chain joins TRBV7-2 to TRBJ2-5, with D possibly being TRBD2 (6 bases). Germline V gives CDR1 SGHTA, CDR2 FQGNSA. Trimming took 2 bases from V and 4 from J, leaving 11 bases between them. The CDR3 is 14 residues long. The CDR3 sequence is CASSLKLAGETQYF. The CDR3 nucleotides read TGTGCCAGCAGCTTAAAACTAGCAGGAGAGACCCAGTACTTC.

The chain has TRBV27 and TRBJ2-5, with 8 bases that match TRBD2. Germline CDR1 MNHEY, CDR2 SMNVEV (reference sequence). The J segment lost 1 base and the V segment lost 5 bases, leaving 6 bases of the junction unmatched. This CDR3 comprises 15 residues. The CDR3 loop is CASSRSGTSQETQYF. CDR3 coding DNA: TGTGCCAGCAGTCGCTCCGGGACTAGCCAAGAGACCCAGTACTTC.

V is TRBV9 and J is TRBJ1-1; no definite D call. Germline V gene sequence: CDR1 SGDLS, CDR2 YYNGEE. V dropped 0 bases and J dropped 1 base, with 4 bases sitting between them. The CDR3 spans 13 residues. The CDR3 nucleotides read TGTGCCAGCAGCGTAGGGAGGAACACTGAAGCTTTCTTT. Translation gives CASSVGRNTEAFF.

The chain combines TRBV2 with TRBJ2-2; D uncertain. V was pared by 4 bases and J by 4 bases, with 13 bases between. Germline V gene lookup returns CDR1 SNHLY and CDR2 FYNNEI. The CDR3 has 15 residues. The DNA for the CDR3 is TGTGCCAGCAGTGGTACTTCTGGTAGCACCGGGGAGCTGTTTTTT. This sequence encodes CASSGTSGSTGELFF.

V and J are TRBV28 and TRBJ1-2; D unclear. V was shortened by 5 bases and J by 4 bases, with 11 bases between the two germline ends. The CDR3 covers 13 residues. CDR1 MDHEN and CDR2 SYDVKM come from the germline V gene. DNA of the CDR3: TGTGCCAGCAGTGATACGGGGATCTATGGCTACACCTTC. Protein sequence: CASSDTGIYGYTF.

The V gene is TRBV12-3 or TRBV12-4, the J gene TRBJ1-1; D gene ambiguous. Trimming shortened V by 2 bases and J by 11 bases, and 12 bases separated the two germline ends. CDR3 length: 12 residues. CDR3: CASSLTESGAFF. The CDR3 DNA is TGTGCCAGCAGTTTAACGGAGAGCGGGGCTTTCTTT.

V is TRBV19 and J is TRBJ2-7; D is possibly TRBD1 (5 bases). Germline V lookup: CDR1 LNHDA, CDR2 SQIVND (reference sequence). The CDR3 totals 13 residues. The germline V and J ends were trimmed by 3 bases and 2 bases, with 8 bases remaining between them. CDR3 sequence (DNA): TGTGCCAGTAGTATCCCAGGGACCTACGAGCAGTACTTC. This gives the protein CASSIPGTYEQYF.

The table lists this clone with a count of one. V gene TRBV5-1 combines with J gene TRBJ2-2; D not resolved. The V and J ends lost 6 bases and 0 bases respectively, with 9 bases between them. The germline V gene encodes CDR1 SGHRS and CDR2 YFSETQ. This CDR3 comprises 14 residues. CDR3 sequence reads: CASMPNTNTGELFF. For the CDR3, the DNA is TGCGCCAGCATGCCCAACACGAACACCGGGGAGCTGTTTTTT.

The chain employs TRBV5-4 and TRBJ2-7, with D possibly TRBD1 on 5 matching bases. Germline CDR1 SGHNT, CDR2 YYREEE (reference sequence). Trimming cost V 4 bases and J 4 bases, with 27 bases left between them. The CDR3 is 18 amino acids. The CDR3 loop is CASSQATLAGILMYEQYF. The CDR3 DNA reads as TGTGCCAGCAGCCAAGCTACCCTGGCAGGGATTCTTATGTACGAGCAGTACTTC.

The rearrangement uses TRBV29-1 and TRBJ1-1; unclear D gene. The CDR3 sequence is 14 residues long. The ends were cut back, 0 bases at V and 1 base at J, with 9 bases in the middle. The V gene's germline CDR1 is SQVTM and CDR2 ANQGSEA. DNA of the CDR3: TGCAGCGTTGAAGATCCGGATTGGAACACTGAAGCTTTCTTT. The encoded protein is CSVEDPDWNTEAFF. Complete variable domain (other parts from reference TRBV29-1 and TRBJ1-1): SAVISQKPSRDICQRGTSLTIQCQVDSQVTMMFWYRQQPGQSLTLIATANQGSEATYESGFVIDKFPISRPNLTFSTLTVSNMSPEDSSIYLCSVEDPDWNTEAFFGQGTRLTVV.

This chain uses TRBV6-6 with TRBJ2-7; either TRBD1 or TRBD2 may supply D (5 bases each). CDR3 length: 14 amino acids. V was cut by 4 bases and J by 1 base, with 11 bases left in between. Germline V CDR1 and CDR2: MNHNY, SVGAGI (reference sequence). The CDR3 DNA follows: TGTGCCAGCAGTTGGGGGACCGGGTCCTACGAGCAGTACTTC. Translating it yields CASSWGTGSYEQYF.

This clone was observed a handful of times. The chain employs TRBV4-2 and TRBJ2-1; 9 bases are a match to TRBD2. Looked up from germline, CDR1 is LGHNA and CDR2 is YNFKEQ. V lost 1 base, J lost 5 bases, and 12 bases stayed unmatched. The CDR3 runs 18 residues. CDR3 bases: TGTGCCAGCAGCCAAGTGTTGCGGGGGGGCCTGGGCGACAATGAGCAGTTCTTC. It specifies CASSQVLRGGLGDNEQFF.

V usage is TRBV6-5 and J usage is TRBJ2-3; possibly TRBD1 or TRBD2 for D (5 bases each). Trimming stripped 7 bases from V and 6 bases from J, with 20 bases between. CDR1 and CDR2 (germline): MNHEY, SVGAGI. CDR3 size: 15 residues. CDR3 sequence (DNA): TGTGCCAGCATGAGGGGCACCTCCTTCATGGATACGCAGTATTTT. Residues: CASMRGTSFMDTQYF.

There are a few counts of this clone. The J gene is TRBJ1-4, the V gene TRBV27; D is unresolved. The V and J ends lost 4 bases and 3 bases respectively, with 12 bases between them. The CDR3 length is 15 residues. The germline CDR1 and CDR2 sequences are MNHEY and SMNVEV (reference sequence). The CDR3 loop is CASSSYSDANEKLFF. Here the CDR3 DNA reads TGTGCCAGCAGTTCCTACTCGGACGCTAATGAAAAACTGTTTTTT. The whole variable domain, filled in from reference TRBV27 and TRBJ1-4, reads EAQVTQNPRYLITVTGKKLTVTCSQNMNHEYMSWYRQDPGLGLRQIYYSMNVEVTDKGDVPEGYKVSRKEKRNFPLILESPSPNQTSLYFCASSSYSDANEKLFFGSGTQLSVL.